This T cell receptor (beta chain) was sequenced for a study of blood T cell repertoires in COVID-19. Overall study: Sites in the United States, Italy and Spain provided acute and convalescent COVID-19 samples. T cells, B-cell-depleted T cells, or PBMCs supplied cDNA or gDNA.

Profiled with immunoSEQ multiplex PCR; TCRdb holds only in-frame clones, not every one. The table has hundreds of thousands of clones, approximately 92% seen once. Looked up from germline, CDR1 is SNHLY and CDR2 is FYNNEI. V gave up 7 bases and J gave up 0 bases, with 3 bases separating them. The CDR3 is 12 residues long. The study recruited people aged 18 to 89 years across more than 20 US areas. The sequenced sample consisted of PBMCs or T cells enriched from blood (not recorded which). The chain has TRBV2 and TRBJ1-4; D is undetermined. The source is a woman aged 18-35 years who had recovered from COVID-19. In nucleotides, the CDR3 is TGTGCCAGCACGGCAACTAATGAAAAACTGTTTTTT. This gives the protein CASTATNEKLFF. Complete variable domain (other parts from reference TRBV2 and TRBJ1-4): EPEVTQTPSHQVTQMGQEVILRCVPISNHLYFYWYRQILGQKVEFLVSFYNNEISEKSEIFDDQFSVERPDGSNFTLKIRSTKLEDSAMYFCASTATNEKLFFGSGTQLSVL.